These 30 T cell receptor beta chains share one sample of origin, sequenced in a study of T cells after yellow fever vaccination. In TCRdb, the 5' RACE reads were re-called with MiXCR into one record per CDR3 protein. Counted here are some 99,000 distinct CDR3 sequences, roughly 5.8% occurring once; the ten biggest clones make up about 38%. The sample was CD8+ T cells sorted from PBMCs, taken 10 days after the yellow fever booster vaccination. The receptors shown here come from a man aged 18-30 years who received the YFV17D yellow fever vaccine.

For the CDR3, the DNA is TGTGCCAGCACTATAGGGGGTAATGAGCAGTTCTTC. This translates into CASTIGGNEQFF. This chain links TRBV12-3 or TRBV12-4 with TRBJ2-1; D possibly corresponds to TRBD1 (6 bases). This CDR3 is 12 amino acids long. V was pared by 7 bases and J by 7 bases, with 11 bases between.

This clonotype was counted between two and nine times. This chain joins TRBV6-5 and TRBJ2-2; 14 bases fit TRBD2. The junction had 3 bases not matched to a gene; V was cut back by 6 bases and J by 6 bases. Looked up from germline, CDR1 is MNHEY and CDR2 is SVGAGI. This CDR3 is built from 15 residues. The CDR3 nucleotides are TGTGCCAGCAGGCAGACTAGCGGGGGGGCCGGGGAGCTGTTTTTT. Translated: CASRQTSGGAGELFF.

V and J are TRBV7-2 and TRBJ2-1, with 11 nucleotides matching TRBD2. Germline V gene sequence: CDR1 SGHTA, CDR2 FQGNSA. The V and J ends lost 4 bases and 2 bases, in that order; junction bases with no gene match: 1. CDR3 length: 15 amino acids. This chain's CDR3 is CASSSSGGTYNEQFF. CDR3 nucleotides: TGTGCCAGCAGCTCTAGCGGGGGGACCTACAATGAGCAGTTCTTC.

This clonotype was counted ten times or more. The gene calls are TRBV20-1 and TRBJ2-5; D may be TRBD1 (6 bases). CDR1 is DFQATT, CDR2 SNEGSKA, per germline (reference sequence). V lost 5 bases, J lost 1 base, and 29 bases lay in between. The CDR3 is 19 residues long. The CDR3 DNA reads TGCAGTGCTGTAGGACAGTCGATGGGAATAAAGGGACCCCAAGAGACCCAGTACTTC. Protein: CSAVGQSMGIKGPQETQYF.

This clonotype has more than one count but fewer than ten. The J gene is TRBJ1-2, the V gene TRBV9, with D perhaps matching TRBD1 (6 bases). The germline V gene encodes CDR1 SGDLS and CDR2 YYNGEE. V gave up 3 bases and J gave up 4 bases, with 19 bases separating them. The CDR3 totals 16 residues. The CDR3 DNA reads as TGTGCCAGCAGCGCGGAGATATCACAGGGCCTCTATGGCTACACCTTC. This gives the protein CASSAEISQGLYGYTF.

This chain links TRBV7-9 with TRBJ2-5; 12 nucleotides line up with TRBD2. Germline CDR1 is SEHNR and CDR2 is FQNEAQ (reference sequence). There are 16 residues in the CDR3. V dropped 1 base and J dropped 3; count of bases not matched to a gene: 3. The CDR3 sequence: CASSLGTSGVKETQYF. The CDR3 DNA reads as TGTGCCAGCAGCTTAGGGACTAGCGGGGTGAAAGAGACCCAGTACTTC.

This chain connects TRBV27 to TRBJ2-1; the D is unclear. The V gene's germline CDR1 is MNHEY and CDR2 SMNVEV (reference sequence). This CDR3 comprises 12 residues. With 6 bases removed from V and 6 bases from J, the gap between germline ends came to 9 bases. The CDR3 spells CASSGRINEQFF. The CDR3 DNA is TGTGCCAGCAGCGGACGGATCAATGAGCAGTTCTTC.

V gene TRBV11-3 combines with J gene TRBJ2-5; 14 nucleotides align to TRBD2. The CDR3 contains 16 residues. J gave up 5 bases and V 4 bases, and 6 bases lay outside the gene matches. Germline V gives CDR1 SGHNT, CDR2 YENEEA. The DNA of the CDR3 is TGTGCCAGCAGCTCCGAGACTAGCGGGGGGGAGGAGACCCAGTACTTC. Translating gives CASSSETSGGEETQYF.

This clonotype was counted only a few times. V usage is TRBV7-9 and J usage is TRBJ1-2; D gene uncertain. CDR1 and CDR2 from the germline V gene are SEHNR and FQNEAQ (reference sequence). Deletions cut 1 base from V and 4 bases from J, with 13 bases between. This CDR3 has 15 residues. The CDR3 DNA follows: TGTGCCAGCAGCTTAGTAGGCACAGAACGCTATGGCTACACCTTC. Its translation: CASSLVGTERYGYTF.

As DNA, the CDR3 is TGCGCCAGCAGCCAAGATGCCCTAAAGGAGACCCAGTACTTC. Its protein product is CASSQDALKETQYF. The chain is built from TRBV4-3 and TRBJ2-5; D remains unclear. The CDR3 is 14 residues long. The V end was cut by 0 bases, the J end by 5 bases, with 10 bases between. Germline lookup yields CDR1 LGHNA and CDR2 YSLEER.

CDR3 bases: TGTGCCAGTCGGGGGGCAATGGGGTCCAATCAGCCCCAGCATTTT. Encoded protein: CASRGAMGSNQPQHF. This chain links TRBV19 with TRBJ1-5, with a tentative D call TRBD1 (6 bases). The germline V gene encodes CDR1 LNHDA and CDR2 SQIVND (reference sequence). This CDR3 comprises 15 residues. Trimming left V 8 bases short and J 3 bases short, with 17 bases between.

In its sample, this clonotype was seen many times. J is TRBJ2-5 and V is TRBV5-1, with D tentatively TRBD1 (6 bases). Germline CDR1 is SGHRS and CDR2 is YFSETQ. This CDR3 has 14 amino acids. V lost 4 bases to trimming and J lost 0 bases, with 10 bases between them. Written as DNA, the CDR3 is TGCGCCAGCAGCCTAGGGACAAACCAAGAGACCCAGTACTTC. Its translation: CASSLGTNQETQYF.

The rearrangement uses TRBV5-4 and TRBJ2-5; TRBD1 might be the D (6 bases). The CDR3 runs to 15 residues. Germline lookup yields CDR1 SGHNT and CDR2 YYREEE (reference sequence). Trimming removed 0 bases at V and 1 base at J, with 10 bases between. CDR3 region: CASSLAEDSQETQYF. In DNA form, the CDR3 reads TGTGCCAGCAGCTTGGCCGAGGACAGCCAAGAGACCCAGTACTTC.

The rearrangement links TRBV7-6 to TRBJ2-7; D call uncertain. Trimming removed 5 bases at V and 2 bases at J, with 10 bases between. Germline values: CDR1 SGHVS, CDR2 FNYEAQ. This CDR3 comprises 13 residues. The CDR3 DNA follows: TGTGCCAGCAGCCGTGACGGACCCTACGAGCAGTACTTC. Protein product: CASSRDGPYEQYF.

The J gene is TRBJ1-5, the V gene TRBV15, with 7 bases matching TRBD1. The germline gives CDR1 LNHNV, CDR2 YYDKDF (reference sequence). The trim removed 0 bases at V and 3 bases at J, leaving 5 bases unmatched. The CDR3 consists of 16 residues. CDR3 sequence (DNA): TGTGCCACCAGCAGAGAGGGGGGACAGTCCAATCAGCCCCAGCATTTT. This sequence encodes CATSREGGQSNQPQHF.

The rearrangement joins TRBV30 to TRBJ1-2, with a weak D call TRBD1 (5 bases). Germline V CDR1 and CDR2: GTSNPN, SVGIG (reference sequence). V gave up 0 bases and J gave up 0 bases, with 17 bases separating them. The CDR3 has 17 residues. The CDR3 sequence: CAWSVLDSEFSNYGYTF. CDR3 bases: TGTGCCTGGAGTGTACTCGACAGCGAGTTTTCTAACTATGGCTACACCTTC.

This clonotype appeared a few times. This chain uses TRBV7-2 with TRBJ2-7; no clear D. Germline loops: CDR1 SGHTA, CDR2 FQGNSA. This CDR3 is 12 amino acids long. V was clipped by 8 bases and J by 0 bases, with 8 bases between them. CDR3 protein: CASSPISYEQYV. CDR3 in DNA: TGTGCCAGCTCTCCGATCTCCTACGAGCAGTACGTC.

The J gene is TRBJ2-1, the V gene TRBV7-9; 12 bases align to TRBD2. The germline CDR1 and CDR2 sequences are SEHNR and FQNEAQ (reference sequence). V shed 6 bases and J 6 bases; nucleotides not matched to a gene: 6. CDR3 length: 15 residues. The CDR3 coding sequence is TGTGCCAGCAGGGGAAAACTAGCGGGGGGCAATGAGCAGTTCTTC. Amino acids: CASRGKLAGGNEQFF.

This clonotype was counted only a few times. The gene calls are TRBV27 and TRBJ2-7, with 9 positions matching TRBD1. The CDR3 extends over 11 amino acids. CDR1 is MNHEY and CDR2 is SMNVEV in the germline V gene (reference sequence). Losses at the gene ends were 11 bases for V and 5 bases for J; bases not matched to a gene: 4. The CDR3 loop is CAARDRDEQYV. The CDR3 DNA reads TGTGCCGCTCGGGACAGGGACGAGCAGTACGTC.

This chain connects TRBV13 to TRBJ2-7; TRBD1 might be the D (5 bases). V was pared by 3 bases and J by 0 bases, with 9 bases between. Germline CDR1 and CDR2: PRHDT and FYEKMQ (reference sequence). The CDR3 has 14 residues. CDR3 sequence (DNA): TGTGCCAGCAGCTTTGGCAGGGCCTCCTACGAGCAGTACTTC. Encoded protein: CASSFGRASYEQYF.

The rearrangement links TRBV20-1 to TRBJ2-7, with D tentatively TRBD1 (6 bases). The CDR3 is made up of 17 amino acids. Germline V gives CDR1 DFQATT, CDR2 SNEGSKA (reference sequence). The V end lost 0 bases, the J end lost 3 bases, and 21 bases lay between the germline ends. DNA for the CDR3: TGCAGTGCTAGAGATCTCCCCAGTTTCCGGGACAACTACGAGCAGTACTTC. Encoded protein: CSARDLPSFRDNYEQYF.

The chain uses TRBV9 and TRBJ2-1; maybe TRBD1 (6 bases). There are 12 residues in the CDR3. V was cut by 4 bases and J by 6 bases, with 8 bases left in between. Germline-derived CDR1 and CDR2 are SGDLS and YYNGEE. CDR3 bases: TGTGCCAGCAGCCCGGACAGCAATGAGCAGTTCTTC. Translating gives CASSPDSNEQFF. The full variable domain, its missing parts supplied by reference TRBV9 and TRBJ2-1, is DSGVTQTPKHLITATGQRVTLRCSPRSGDLSVYWYQQSLDQGLQFLIQYYNGEERAKGNILERFSAQQFPDLHSELNLSSLELGDSALYFCASSPDSNEQFFGPGTRLTVL.

CDR3 nucleotides: TGCGCCAGCATGGGGACAGGCACGGAGACCCAGTACTTC. It translates to CASMGTGTETQYF. The genes are TRBV10-2 and TRBJ2-5; 8 bases align to TRBD1. The CDR3 has 13 amino acids. V shed 7 bases and J 5 bases; nucleotides not matched to a gene: 6. CDR1 WSHSY and CDR2 SAAADI come from the germline V gene.

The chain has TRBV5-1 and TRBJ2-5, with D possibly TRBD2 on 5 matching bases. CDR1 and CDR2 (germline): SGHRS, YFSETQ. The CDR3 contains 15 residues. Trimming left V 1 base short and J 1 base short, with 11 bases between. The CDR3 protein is CASSLTGVAQETQYF. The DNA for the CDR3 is TGCGCCAGCAGCTTGACCGGGGTCGCCCAAGAGACCCAGTACTTC.

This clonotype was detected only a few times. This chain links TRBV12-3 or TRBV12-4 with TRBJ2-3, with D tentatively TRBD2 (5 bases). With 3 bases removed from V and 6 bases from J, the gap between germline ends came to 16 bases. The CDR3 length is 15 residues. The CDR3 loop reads CASSFEGTLTDTQYF. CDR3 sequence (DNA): TGTGCCAGCAGTTTTGAGGGAACATTGACGGATACGCAGTATTTT.

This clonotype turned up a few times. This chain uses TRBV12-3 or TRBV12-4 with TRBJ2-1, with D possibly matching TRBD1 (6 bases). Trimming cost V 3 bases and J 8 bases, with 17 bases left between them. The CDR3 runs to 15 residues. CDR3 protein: CASSFDRGGSYEQFF. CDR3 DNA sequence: TGTGCCAGCAGTTTCGATCGAGGGGGTAGTTATGAGCAGTTCTTC.

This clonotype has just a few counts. The CDR3 DNA reads as TGTGCCAGCAGCAGATCGGACGCCAGCTCCTACGAGCAGTACGTC. It yields the protein CASSRSDASSYEQYV. V and J are TRBV11-1 and TRBJ2-7; D unresolved. Germline loops: CDR1 SGHAT, CDR2 FQDESV (reference sequence). This CDR3 spans 15 amino acids. Trimming stripped 5 bases from V and 0 bases from J, with 14 bases between.

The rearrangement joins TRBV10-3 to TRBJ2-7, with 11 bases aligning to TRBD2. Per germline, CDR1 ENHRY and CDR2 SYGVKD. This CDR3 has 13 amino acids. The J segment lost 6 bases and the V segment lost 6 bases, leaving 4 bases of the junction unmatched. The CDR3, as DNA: TGTGCCATCAGCGGCGGACTAGCGGGCGAGCAGTACTTC. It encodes CAISGGLAGEQYF.

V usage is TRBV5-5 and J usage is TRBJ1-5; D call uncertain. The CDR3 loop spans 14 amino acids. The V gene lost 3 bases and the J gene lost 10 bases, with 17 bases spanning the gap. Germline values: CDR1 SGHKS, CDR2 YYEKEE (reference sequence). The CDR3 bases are TGTGCCAGCAGCTCACTAGATACCAGCACACCCCAGCATTTT. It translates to CASSSLDTSTPQHF.

For the CDR3, the DNA is TGCAGTGCTAGAGATATGGTCTGGCTTTTCAATCAGCCCCAGCATTTT. Encoded protein: CSARDMVWLFNQPQHF. J is TRBJ1-5 and V is TRBV20-1; D is uncertain. Germline-derived CDR1 and CDR2 are DFQATT and SNEGSKA (reference sequence). There are 16 residues in the CDR3. Trimming took 0 bases from V and 3 from J, leaving 15 bases between them.